The 26 T cell receptor beta chains given below trace back to one sample, sequenced in a study of blood T cells in healthy people across ages. Combining a sample-barcoded 5' primer with a J-beta primer mix, a second PCR ran for about 7 to 11 cycles. TCRdb redid the calling of the 5' RACE reads with MiXCR, one entry per CDR3 protein. The sample yields approximately 1,000,000 distinct CDR3 sequences, under 45% seen once. Sequencing input: blood. Source of these receptors: a woman aged 55-69 years in good health.

The table lists this clonotype with a few counts. This chain joins TRBV20-1 and TRBJ2-3; D is ambiguous. This CDR3 region has 12 residues. Germline CDR1 DFQATT, CDR2 SNEGSKA (reference sequence). Trimming removed 5 bases at V and 6 bases at J, with 12 bases between. CDR3 nucleotide sequence: TGCAGTGCTTCAACCCTTAAGGATACGCAGTATTTT. Amino acids: CSASTLKDTQYF.

This clonotype came up a few times. The chain combines TRBV7-2 with TRBJ1-6; D not certain. CDR3 length: 15 residues. Germline V gene sequence: CDR1 SGHTA, CDR2 FQGNSA. The V end lost 1 base, the J end lost 6 bases, and 10 bases lay between the germline ends. The CDR3 reads CASSLVPVSNSPLHF. The DNA of the CDR3 is TGTGCCAGCAGCTTAGTGCCGGTTTCTAATTCACCCCTCCACTTT.

The genes are TRBV5-6 and TRBJ1-2; D call uncertain. The V end lost 5 bases, the J end lost 10 bases, and 21 bases lay between the germline ends. The germline V gene has CDR1 SGHDT and CDR2 YYEEEE. The CDR3 is 14 amino acids. CDR3 coding DNA: TGTGCCAGCAGAGCAAGGAGGAGCCCGGATGACTACACCTTC. Residues: CASRARRSPDDYTF.

Only a few counts were recorded for this clonotype. The chain has TRBV5-5 and TRBJ2-6, with 9 bases matching TRBD2. In germline, CDR1 is SGHKS, CDR2 YYEKEE (reference sequence). After removal of 0 bases from V and 3 bases from J, the junction contained 4 bases not matched to a gene. CDR3 length: 17 amino acids. The CDR3 region has the DNA TGTGCCAGCAGCTTGGAAGCGGGAGGCGGTGGGGCCAACGTCCTGACTTTC. Translation gives CASSLEAGGGGANVLTF. Supplemented by reference TRBV5-5 and TRBJ2-6, the full variable domain reads DAGVTQSPTHLIKTRGQQVTLRCSPISGHKSVSWYQQVLGQGPQFIFQYYEKEERGRGNFPDRFSARQFPNYSSELNVNALLLGDSALYLCASSLEAGGGGANVLTFGAGSRLTVL.

This clonotype was observed a few times. The gene calls are TRBV2 and TRBJ1-2; 8 bases fit TRBD1. CDR1 is SNHLY, CDR2 FYNNEI, per germline. The V gene end was trimmed by 7 bases and the J gene end by 7 bases; junction bases not matched to a gene: 14. The CDR3 covers 15 residues. DNA for the CDR3: TGTGCCAGCACCCAGATCCGGACAGGGCATGGTGGCTACACCTTC. Translated, it gives CASTQIRTGHGGYTF.

The table lists this clonotype with a few counts. The chain employs TRBV6-1 and TRBJ2-2, with D possibly matching TRBD1 (7 bases). Trimming took 4 bases from V and 6 from J, leaving 24 bases between them. This CDR3 comprises 18 residues. Germline V lookup: CDR1 MNHNS, CDR2 SASEGT. CDR3: CASSGFGGGGSFPGELFF. The CDR3 coding sequence is TGTGCCAGCAGTGGGTTCGGCGGAGGGGGCAGTTTTCCCGGGGAGCTGTTTTTT.

CDR3 region: CASSQARLAGGYEQFF. The CDR3 coding sequence is TGCGCCAGCAGCCAAGCCAGACTAGCGGGGGGCTATGAGCAGTTCTTC. V usage is TRBV4-1 and J usage is TRBJ2-1; 13 nucleotides match TRBD2. Germline V CDR1 and CDR2: MGHRA, YSYEKL. The CDR3 is 16 residues long. After removal of 1 base from V and 8 bases from J, the junction contained 5 bases not matched to a gene.

The CDR3 is CASSAGHAMREQYF. The CDR3 region has the DNA TGTGCCAGCAGCGCGGGACACGCAATGAGGGAGCAGTACTTC. The chain recombines TRBV7-2 with TRBJ2-5; either TRBD1 or TRBD2 may fit D (6 bases each). V dropped 5 bases and J dropped 11 bases, with 21 bases sitting between them. The CDR3 spans 14 residues. Per germline, CDR1 SGHTA and CDR2 FQGNSA.

This rearrangement joins TRBV6-2 or TRBV6-3 to TRBJ1-2; D is undetermined. The CDR3 runs to 13 residues. Looked up from germline, CDR1 is MNHEY and CDR2 is SVGEGT. V shed 0 bases and J shed 4 bases, with 6 bases lying between them. CDR3 sequence: CASSYSSVYGYTF. The CDR3 DNA reads as TGTGCCAGCAGTTACTCGAGCGTCTATGGCTACACCTTC.

This clonotype has only a few counts. The chain employs TRBV14 and TRBJ1-1, with D possibly matching TRBD1 (6 bases). The V and J ends lost 4 bases and 5 bases respectively, with 17 bases between them. The length of the CDR3 is 15 residues. Germline assignment: CDR1 SGHDN and CDR2 FVKESK. The CDR3 nucleotides are TGTGCCAGCAGCCTCAACAACGAGGGGGGGACTGAAGCTTTCTTT. Its protein product is CASSLNNEGGTEAFF.

The rearrangement links TRBV2 to TRBJ2-1; TRBD1 agrees at 9 bases. This CDR3 has 16 residues. With 3 bases clipped from V and 3 bases from J, the junction kept 6 bases outside the gene matches. The V gene's germline CDR1 is SNHLY and CDR2 FYNNEI. CDR3 residues: CASSEFEDRGYNEQFF. The CDR3 nucleotides read TGTGCCAGCAGTGAGTTCGAGGACAGGGGCTACAATGAGCAGTTCTTC. The variable domain in full, with the rest retrieved from reference TRBV2 and TRBJ2-1, is EPEVTQTPSHQVTQMGQEVILRCVPISNHLYFYWYRQILGQKVEFLVSFYNNEISEKSEIFDDQFSVERPDGSNFTLKIRSTKLEDSAMYFCASSEFEDRGYNEQFFGPGTRLTVL.

The chain employs TRBV10-3 and TRBJ2-7; D is perhaps TRBD2 (6 bases). Germline CDR1 ENHRY, CDR2 SYGVKD. The CDR3 consists of 14 residues. V dropped 6 bases and J dropped 2 bases, with 14 bases sitting between them. The CDR3 coding sequence is TGTGCCATCAGAAGGGCAGGGACTCCCTACGAGCAGTACTTC. It translates to CAIRRAGTPYEQYF.

A single count supports this clonotype. The chain recombines TRBV6-5 with TRBJ2-1; unclear D gene. The J call may be incorrect, as the DNA end agrees better with TRBJ2-7. Germline CDR1 and CDR2: MNHEY and SVGAGI. The CDR3 spans 14 residues. DNA of the CDR3: TGTGCCAGCAGTCGGTCCGACGGCTACAATGAGCAGTACTTC. It translates to CASSRSDGYNEQYF.

The chain has TRBV11-2 and TRBJ2-2, with D perhaps given as TRBD1 or TRBD2 (5 bases each). The CDR3 totals 16 residues. Trimming stripped 1 base from V and 2 bases from J, with 11 bases between. Germline-derived CDR1 and CDR2 are SGHAT and FQNNGV. This CDR3 reads CASSLVGTINTGELFF. CDR3 coding DNA: TGTGCCAGCAGCTTAGTGGGGACCATTAACACCGGGGAGCTGTTTTTT.

The chain recombines TRBV6-2 or TRBV6-3 with TRBJ2-4, with TRBD1 as a possible D gene (5 bases). V was shortened by 6 bases and J by 13 bases, with 19 bases between the two germline ends. The V gene's germline CDR1 is MNHEY and CDR2 SVGEGT. The CDR3 has 13 amino acids. CDR3 amino acids: CASRPTGLLEQYF. The CDR3 DNA reads as TGTGCCAGCAGGCCCACAGGCCTTCTTGAGCAGTACTTC.

As for this clonotype: Since no conserved phenylalanine or tryptophan closes the CDR3, a read error is the likely cause. In nucleotides, the CDR3 is TGTGCCATCAGTGAGTCGAGCAGGGGCGGGTACGACGAGCAGTACCTC. Residues: CAISESSRGGYDEQYL. The chain has TRBV10-3 and TRBJ2-5; tentatively, D is TRBD1 (6 bases). Near its end, the DNA agrees better with TRBJ2-7, so the J call may be wrong. The CDR3 runs to 16 residues. From germline, CDR1 is ENHRY and CDR2 SYGVKD.

The chain is built from TRBV5-1 and TRBJ2-7; the D call may be TRBD1 or TRBD2 (5 bases each). V dropped 0 bases and J dropped 3 bases, with 16 bases sitting between them. The germline V gene encodes CDR1 SGHRS and CDR2 YFSETQ. The CDR3 runs to 16 residues. In DNA form, the CDR3 reads TGCGCCAGCAGCTTGGCCGATGGGGCAGGGAGCTACGAGCAGTACTTC. Translation gives CASSLADGAGSYEQYF.

This clonotype was counted only a few times. The chain joins TRBV9 to TRBJ2-1, with 14 positions matching TRBD2. The CDR3 consists of 13 residues. V lost 7 bases and J lost 9; bases outside the gene matches: 3. In germline, CDR1 is SGDLS, CDR2 YYNGEE. CDR3 DNA sequence: TGTGCCAGCGGGACTAGCGGGAGTAGTGAGCAGTTCTTC. Translating gives CASGTSGSSEQFF.

The chain combines TRBV20-1 with TRBJ2-1, with no clear D. V was clipped by 5 bases and J by 5 bases, with 19 bases between them. CDR1 is DFQATT, CDR2 SNEGSKA, per germline (reference sequence). The CDR3 is 15 amino acids. The CDR3 here is CSAGQIGVIHNEQFF. The CDR3 DNA reads as TGCAGTGCTGGTCAAATTGGGGTAATACACAATGAGCAGTTCTTC.

This clonotype was counted only a few times. The CDR3 region is CAISESMAPYEQYF. CDR3 coding DNA: TGTGCCATCAGTGAGTCGATGGCCCCCTACGAGCAGTACTTC. The chain links TRBV10-3 to TRBJ2-7, with unresolved D. Trimming stripped 0 bases from V and 2 bases from J, with 8 bases between. From germline, CDR1 is ENHRY and CDR2 SYGVKD. CDR3 size: 14 residues.

The chain combines TRBV10-3 with TRBJ1-2, with D perhaps TRBD1 (5 bases). The germline V and J ends were trimmed by 3 bases and 3 bases, with 8 bases remaining between them. The CDR3 is 13 residues long. CDR1 is ENHRY, CDR2 SYGVKD, per germline. The CDR3 nucleotides read TGTGCCATCAGTGAAGACAGCCACTATGGCTACACCTTC. Translating it yields CAISEDSHYGYTF.

The V and J genes are TRBV29-1 and TRBJ2-1; D call uncertain. Gene TRBJ2-7 matches the end of the DNA better, so the J call may be wrong. CDR1 and CDR2 from the germline V gene are SQVTM and ANQGSEA. The CDR3 contains 15 residues. CDR3 DNA: TGCAGCGTTGAAGGGGCCCGGAGCTCCTACAATGAGCAGTACTTC. As protein: CSVEGARSSYNEQYF.

The chain uses TRBV4-1 and TRBJ1-4; no clear D gene. Trimming removed 1 base at V and 4 bases at J, with 10 bases between. The germline V gene has CDR1 MGHRA and CDR2 YSYEKL. The CDR3 contains 15 residues. CDR3 amino acids: CASSQVGPRNEKLFF. The DNA of the CDR3 is TGCGCCAGCAGCCAAGTTGGGCCTCGTAATGAAAAACTGTTTTTT.

There are a few counts of this clonotype. The chain links TRBV12-3 or TRBV12-4 to TRBJ2-1; TRBD1 is a possible D gene (6 bases). V dropped 5 bases and J dropped 3 bases, with 11 bases sitting between them. The CDR3 covers 14 residues. The CDR3 reads CASSGQNLYNEQFF. The CDR3, as DNA: TGTGCCAGCAGTGGACAGAATCTCTACAATGAGCAGTTCTTC.

This chain connects TRBV10-3 to TRBJ2-7; 7 positions agree with TRBD1. CDR3 size: 15 residues. The junction had 13 bases not matched to a gene; V was cut back by 11 bases and J by 0 bases. Germline V gene sequence: CDR1 ENHRY, CDR2 SYGVKD. The CDR3 nucleotides are TGTGCCTCCGCGCCCCGAGGGGGCTCCTCCTACGAGCAGTACTTC. This codes for CASAPRGGSSYEQYF.

The chain couples TRBV27 to TRBJ2-1, with TRBD2 matching over 14 bases. This CDR3 contains 18 residues. Germline CDR1 reads MNHEY; CDR2 reads SMNVEV (reference sequence). V was pared by 4 bases and J by 9 bases, with 14 bases of the junction left unmatched. CDR3 protein: CASSSPPGLAGVPAEQFF. CDR3 sequence (DNA): TGTGCCAGCAGTTCCCCTCCGGGACTAGCGGGAGTTCCGGCTGAGCAGTTCTTC.